This T cell receptor beta chain comes out of a study of blood T cells in healthy people across ages. The V and J ends lost 4 bases and 3 bases, in that order; junction bases with no gene match: 6. Germline V gene data show CDR1 as MNHNS and CDR2 as SASEGT. The CDR3 contains 16 residues. It was with a sample-barcoded 5' primer and a J-beta primer mix that a second PCR of roughly 6 to 11 cycles was run. TCRdb used MiXCR to reprocess the 5' RACE reads, holding one entry per CDR3 protein. The sample yields about a million distinct CDR3 sequences, around 46% seen once. The sample comprised blood. This sequence originates from a man in his thirties or forties in good health. The chain joins TRBV6-1 to TRBJ1-1; 12 bases agree with TRBD1. The CDR3 nucleotides read TGTGCCAGCAGTGTAACGGGACAGGGGGCTGACACTGAAGCTTTCTTT. It yields the protein CASSVTGQGADTEAFF.